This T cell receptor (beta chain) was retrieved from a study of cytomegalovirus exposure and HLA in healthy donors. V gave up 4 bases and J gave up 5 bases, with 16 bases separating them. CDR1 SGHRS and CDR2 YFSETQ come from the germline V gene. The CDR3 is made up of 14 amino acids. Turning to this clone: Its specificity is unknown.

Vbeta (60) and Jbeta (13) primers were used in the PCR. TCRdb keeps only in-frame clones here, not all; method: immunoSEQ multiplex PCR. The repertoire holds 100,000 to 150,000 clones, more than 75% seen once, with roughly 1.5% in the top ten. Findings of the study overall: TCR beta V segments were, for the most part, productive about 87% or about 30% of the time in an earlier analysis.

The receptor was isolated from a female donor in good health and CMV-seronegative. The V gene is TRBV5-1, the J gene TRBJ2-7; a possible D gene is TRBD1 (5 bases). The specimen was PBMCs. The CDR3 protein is CASSPRVGRNEQYF. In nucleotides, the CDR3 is TGCGCCAGCAGCCCCAGGGTAGGGCGCAACGAGCAGTACTTC.